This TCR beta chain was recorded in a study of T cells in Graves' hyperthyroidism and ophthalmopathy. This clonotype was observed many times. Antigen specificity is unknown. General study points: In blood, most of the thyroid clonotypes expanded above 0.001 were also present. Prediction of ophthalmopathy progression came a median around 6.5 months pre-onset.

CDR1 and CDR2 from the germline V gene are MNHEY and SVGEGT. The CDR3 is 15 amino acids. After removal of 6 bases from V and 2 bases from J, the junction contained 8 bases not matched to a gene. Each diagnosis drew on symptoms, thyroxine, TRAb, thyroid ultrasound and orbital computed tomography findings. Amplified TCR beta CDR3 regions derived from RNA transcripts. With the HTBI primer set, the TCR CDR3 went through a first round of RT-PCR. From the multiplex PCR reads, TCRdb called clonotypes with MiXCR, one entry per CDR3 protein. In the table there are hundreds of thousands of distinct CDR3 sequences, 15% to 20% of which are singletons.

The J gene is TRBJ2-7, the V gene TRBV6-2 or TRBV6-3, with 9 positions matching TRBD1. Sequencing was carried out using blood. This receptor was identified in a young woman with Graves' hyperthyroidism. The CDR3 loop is CASRTTGGATYEQYF. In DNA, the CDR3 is TGTGCCAGCAGAACTACAGGGGGCGCGACCTACGAGCAGTACTTC.